The 12 T cell receptor beta chains below all came from one sample that was sequenced in a study of spatial heterogeneity in lung cancer. The antigens for these receptors are not known. The study's findings and limits: It was found that expanded intratumoral alpha and beta TCR counts tracked tumor mutation counts.

TCRdb called the 5' RACE reads again in MiXCR, with one record for every CDR3 protein. The table lists 20,000 to 25,000 distinct CDR3 sequences, over 7.5% of them singletons. The time point here: sample taken at primary tumor resection. This specimen was lung tumor tissue, taken at surgery. The receptors shown here come from a male donor with early-stage non-small cell lung cancer.

V usage is TRBV11-2 and J usage is TRBJ2-1; 13 nucleotides agree with TRBD2. The CDR3 runs to 15 residues. CDR1 and CDR2 from the germline V gene are SGHAT and FQNNGV. V was pared by 5 bases and J by 8 bases, with 6 bases of the junction left unmatched. CDR3 in DNA: TGTGCCAGCAGCCTGACTAGCGGGAGGCTCCATGAGCAGTTCTTC. Translating gives CASSLTSGRLHEQFF.

Within the sample, this clonotype is medium-sized. This chain uses TRBV28 with TRBJ2-5; D is unresolved. CDR1 and CDR2 (germline): MDHEN, SYDVKM. The germline V and J ends were trimmed by 8 bases and 5 bases, with 9 bases remaining between them. The CDR3 spans 11 residues. CDR3 coding DNA: TGTGCCAGCCGATTTGTGGAGACCCAGTACTTC. This sequence encodes CASRFVETQYF.

This clonotype has only a few counts. This chain links TRBV7-2 with TRBJ2-2; D is unclear. The CDR3 length is 14 residues. V lost 3 bases to trimming and J lost 3 bases, with 8 bases between them. From germline, CDR1 is SGHTA and CDR2 FQGNSA. The CDR3 protein is CASSFKQYTGELFF. The CDR3 DNA reads as TGTGCCAGCAGCTTTAAACAGTACACCGGGGAGCTGTTTTTT. Variable domain in full (rest from reference TRBV7-2 and TRBJ2-2): GAGVSQSPSNKVTEKGKDVELRCDPISGHTALYWYRQSLGQGLEFLIYFQGNSAPDKSGLPSDRFSAERTGGSVSTLTIQRTQQEDSAVYLCASSFKQYTGELFFGEGSRLTVL.

This clonotype occurred many times. The chain employs TRBV10-3 and TRBJ2-5, with unresolved D. V was clipped by 5 bases and J by 2 bases, with 6 bases between them. Germline-derived CDR1 and CDR2 are ENHRY and SYGVKD. The CDR3 covers 12 residues. The CDR3 spells CAISLGQETQYF. CDR3 DNA sequence: TGTGCCATCAGTCTGGGGCAAGAGACCCAGTACTTC.

This clonotype was recorded once. The genes are TRBV7-9 and TRBJ1-3; D not certain. V lost 5 bases and J 2 bases, leaving 13 bases between the germline ends. CDR1 SEHNR and CDR2 FQNEAQ come from the germline V gene (reference sequence). This CDR3 has 15 residues. CDR3 region: CASSQSPPTGNTIYF. The DNA of the CDR3 is TGTGCCAGCAGCCAAAGTCCGCCAACTGGAAACACCATATATTTT.

The table lists this clonotype with many counts. The V gene is TRBV18, the J gene TRBJ1-3; maybe TRBD1 (5 bases). The germline gives CDR1 KGHSH, CDR2 LQKENI. V lost 5 bases and J lost 3, with 17 bases in between. This CDR3 has 16 residues. In DNA, the CDR3 is TGTGCCAGCTCAACCCCCTCGACGAGGGGTGGAAACACCATATATTTT. Protein product: CASSTPSTRGGNTIYF. Complete variable domain (other parts from reference TRBV18 and TRBJ1-3): NAGVMQNPRHLVRRRGQEARLRCSPMKGHSHVYWYRQLPEEGLKFMVYLQKENIIDESGMPKERFSAEFPKEGPSILRIQQVVRGDSAAYFCASSTPSTRGGNTIYFGEGSWLTVV.

This clonotype was seen at least ten times. The chain links TRBV7-3 to TRBJ2-1; D might be TRBD2 (5 bases). Trimming took 8 bases from V and 5 from J, leaving 16 bases between them. Germline-derived CDR1 and CDR2 are SGHTA and FQGTGA. This CDR3 contains 14 residues. The CDR3: CASGPGWNDNEQFF. The CDR3 bases are TGTGCCAGCGGCCCGGGGTGGAACGACAATGAGCAGTTCTTC.

This clonotype is medium-sized by share. This chain uses TRBV7-2 with TRBJ2-7; possible D gene TRBD1, 5 bases. The V gene's germline CDR1 is SGHTA and CDR2 FQGNSA. Trimming stripped 4 bases from V and 3 bases from J, with 7 bases between. This CDR3 is built from 12 residues. CDR3 sequence reads: CASSYGHYEQYF. The CDR3 nucleotides read TGTGCCAGCAGCTACGGACACTACGAGCAGTACTTC.

The chain couples TRBV7-2 to TRBJ2-5; D perhaps matches TRBD2 (6 bases). Germline CDR1 SGHTA, CDR2 FQGNSA. Trimming left V 1 base short and J 5 bases short, with 14 bases between. There are 15 residues in the CDR3. The CDR3 sequence: CASSLVGEARETQYF. The CDR3 DNA is TGTGCCAGCAGCTTAGTCGGGGAGGCTCGGGAGACCCAGTACTTC.

This clonotype was counted at least ten times. The chain recombines TRBV11-2 with TRBJ2-3; D possibly matches TRBD1 or TRBD2 (5 bases each). The CDR3 is 15 amino acids. In germline, CDR1 is SGHAT, CDR2 FQNNGV. With 5 bases removed from V and 3 bases from J, the gap between germline ends came to 15 bases. The CDR3 DNA reads TGTGCCAGCAGCCTCATGGGGGTTGTGACAGATACGCAGTATTTT. It encodes CASSLMGVVTDTQYF. The entire variable domain, with the rest obtained from reference TRBV11-2 and TRBJ2-3, is as follows: EAGVAQSPRYKIIEKRQSVAFWCNPISGHATLYWYQQILGQGPKLLIQFQNNGVVDDSQLPKDRFSAERLKGVDSTLKIQPAKLEDSAVYLCASSLMGVVTDTQYFGPGTRLTVL.

The genes are TRBV5-1 and TRBJ1-1; D is perhaps TRBD1 (6 bases). The CDR3 extends over 14 amino acids. V lost 8 bases and J lost 3, with 17 bases in between. The germline CDR1 and CDR2 sequences are SGHRS and YFSETQ. The CDR3 protein is CASSRGTGDTEAFF. CDR3 nucleotide sequence: TGCGCCAGTTCCAGGGGAACTGGGGACACTGAAGCTTTCTTT.

The chain employs TRBV10-3 and TRBJ2-2; 8 nucleotides agree with TRBD1. CDR1 is ENHRY, CDR2 SYGVKD, per germline. CDR3 length: 14 residues. V shed 8 bases and J 1 base; nucleotides not matched to a gene: 3. CDR3: CAIRTGRNTGELFF. CDR3 nucleotide sequence: TGTGCCATCCGGACAGGGAGGAACACCGGGGAGCTGTTTTTT.